These 4 T cell receptor beta chains share one sample of origin, sequenced in a study of T cells after yellow fever vaccination. Using its own MiXCR run on the 5' RACE reads, TCRdb lists one record per CDR3 protein. The table shows approximately 510,000 distinct CDR3 sequences, with just over 20% occurring only once. This specimen was PBMCs, taken roughly 23 days after the first yellow fever vaccination. The receptors originated from a man between 18 and 35 years old who received the YFV17D yellow fever vaccine.

This sequence joins TRBV28 and TRBJ2-4; TRBD1 matches at 8 bases. CDR3 size: 17 residues. Trimming removed 0 bases from V and 1 base from J; junction bases left unmatched: 5. Germline V lookup: CDR1 MDHEN, CDR2 SYDVKM. This CDR3 is CASSLWETGEAKNIQYF. CDR3 bases: TGTGCCAGCAGTTTATGGGAGACAGGGGAGGCCAAAAACATTCAGTACTTC.

This clonotype was counted at least ten times. This chain links TRBV6-2 or TRBV6-3 with TRBJ2-3; tentatively, D is TRBD1 or TRBD2 (5 bases each). Trimming left V 6 bases short and J 0 bases short, with 7 bases between. CDR1 MNHEY and CDR2 SVGEGT come from the germline V gene. CDR3 length: 13 residues. The CDR3 region has the DNA TGTGCCAGCAGAGGGACGAGCACAGATACGCAGTATTTT. Translating it yields CASRGTSTDTQYF.

This clonotype was detected only a few times. CDR3 sequence reads: CASSEGFLGLRRGELFF. The CDR3 DNA sequence: TGTGCCAGCAGTGAAGGATTCCTAGGACTGCGTCGAGGGGAGCTGTTTTTT. V gene TRBV25-1 combines with J gene TRBJ2-2, with D possibly TRBD2 on 5 matching bases. Trimming cost V 2 bases and J 8 bases, with 21 bases left between them. This CDR3 spans 17 amino acids. Germline-derived CDR1 and CDR2 are MGHDK and SYGVNS.

The chain has TRBV12-3 or TRBV12-4 and TRBJ1-1; 7 positions match TRBD1. Losses at the gene ends were 10 bases for V and 0 bases for J; bases not matched to a gene: 8. CDR3 size: 14 residues. This CDR3 reads CATHRQGLNTEAFF. The CDR3, as DNA: TGTGCCACTCACAGACAGGGCTTGAACACTGAAGCTTTCTTT.